One sample yielded the 13 T cell receptor beta chains listed below, sequenced in a study of shared clonotypes between healthy human individuals. Some clones are missing from TCRdb's copy, which holds only in-frame ones; the method was immunoSEQ multiplex PCR. The sample has millions of clones; over 85% are singletons. The sequencing input was naive CD4+ T cells sorted from blood. Subset given: CD45RA+ positively selected. The origin of the receptors is a man between 18 and 29 years old in good health.

CDR3 sequence (DNA): TGTGCCAGTAGTGAACAGGGGACTAGCGGGAGCGGTGAGCAGTTCTTC. This codes for CASSEQGTSGSGEQFF. The rearrangement uses TRBV19 and TRBJ2-1, with TRBD2 matching over 14 bases. CDR1 is LNHDA and CDR2 is SQIVND in the germline V gene (reference sequence). The CDR3 consists of 16 residues. The V gene end was trimmed by 5 bases and the J gene end by 9 bases; junction bases not matched to a gene: 9.

The J gene is TRBJ1-1, the V gene TRBV19, with D perhaps matching TRBD1 (6 bases). The CDR3 spans 12 residues. The germline CDR1 and CDR2 sequences are LNHDA and SQIVND (reference sequence). V was clipped by 5 bases and J by 7 bases, with 11 bases between them. The CDR3 coding sequence is TGTGCCAGTAGTCTACAGGGATTTGAAGCTTTCTTT. The encoded protein is CASSLQGFEAFF. The full variable domain, its missing parts supplied by reference TRBV19 and TRBJ1-1, is DGGITQSPKYLFRKEGQNVTLSCEQNLNHDAMYWYRQDPGQGLRLIYYSQIVNDFQKGDIAEGYSVSREKKESFPLTVTSAQKNPTAFYLCASSLQGFEAFFGQGTRLTVV.

Points on this clone: The sample carries other DNA sequences with the same CDR3. V is TRBV6-5 and J is TRBJ1-1; D gene uncertain. The V and J ends lost 0 bases and 1 base respectively, with 6 bases between them. The CDR3 is made up of 14 amino acids. Germline CDR1 reads MNHEY; CDR2 reads SVGAGI. The CDR3: CASSYSVRNTEAFF. The CDR3 DNA sequence: TGTGCCAGCAGTTACTCAGTTAGGAACACTGAAGCTTTCTTT.

This chain uses TRBV12-5 with TRBJ1-2; D remains ambiguous. Per the germline V gene, CDR1 is LGHNT and CDR2 is FRNRAP. The CDR3 contains 13 residues. V was trimmed by 2 bases and J by 1 base, leaving 5 bases between them. CDR3 nucleotide sequence: TGTGCTAGTGGTTTGCGGAGTAACTATGGCTACACCTTC. Translating gives CASGLRSNYGYTF.

V and J are TRBV18 and TRBJ2-1, with a tentative D call TRBD1 (6 bases). The length of the CDR3 is 14 residues. The ends were cut back, 3 bases at V and 5 bases at J, with 11 bases in the middle. Germline values: CDR1 KGHSH, CDR2 LQKENI. CDR3 coding DNA: TGTGCCAGCTCACCGGGACACCAAAACAATGAGCAGTTCTTC. It translates to CASSPGHQNNEQFF.

Note on this clone: Different DNA sequences within this sample yield the same CDR3. The chain joins TRBV7-9 to TRBJ1-2; D is perhaps TRBD1 (6 bases). V dropped 1 base and J dropped 5 bases, with 8 bases sitting between them. This CDR3 contains 13 residues. Germline loops: CDR1 SEHNR, CDR2 FQNEAQ (reference sequence). CDR3 in amino acids: CASSLGTEYGYTF. The DNA of the CDR3 is TGTGCCAGCAGCTTAGGGACAGAGTATGGCTACACCTTC.

The chain has TRBV11-2 and TRBJ2-7; the D gene could be TRBD1 or TRBD2 (5 bases each). CDR1 and CDR2 from the germline V gene are SGHAT and FQNNGV. With 5 bases removed from V and 5 bases from J, the gap between germline ends came to 16 bases. The CDR3 spans 14 residues. The CDR3 bases are TGTGCCAGCAGCCCTCCACCAGGGAGCGACGAGCAGTACTTC. Amino acids: CASSPPPGSDEQYF. Full variable domain (missing parts from reference TRBV11-2 and TRBJ2-7): EAGVAQSPRYKIIEKRQSVAFWCNPISGHATLYWYQQILGQGPKLLIQFQNNGVVDDSQLPKDRFSAERLKGVDSTLKIQPAKLEDSAVYLCASSPPPGSDEQYFGPGTRLTVT.

V is TRBV20-1 and J is TRBJ2-3; TRBD2 matches at 7 bases. With 6 bases clipped from V and 10 bases from J, the junction kept 4 bases outside the gene matches. Germline CDR1 is DFQATT and CDR2 is SNEGSKA (reference sequence). The CDR3 is made up of 10 amino acids. The CDR3 DNA is TGCAGTGCAACTAGCGCCTCGCAGTATTTT. Protein product: CSATSASQYF.

The gene calls are TRBV5-1 and TRBJ2-1, with D hard to call. Germline V lookup: CDR1 SGHRS, CDR2 YFSETQ. V shed 0 bases and J shed 4 bases, with 5 bases lying between them. The CDR3 has 13 amino acids. CDR3 amino acids: CASSLGHYNEQFF. The CDR3 DNA reads TGCGCCAGCAGCTTGGGACATTACAATGAGCAGTTCTTC.

The CDR3 is CAWSRDSRVETQYF. CDR3 coding DNA: TGTGCCTGGAGTCGGGACTCGCGAGTGGAGACCCAGTACTTC. The chain has TRBV30 and TRBJ2-5, with D possibly matching TRBD2 (6 bases). The V end was cut by 2 bases, the J end by 5 bases, with 15 bases between. The CDR3 sequence is 14 residues long. Germline lookup yields CDR1 GTSNPN and CDR2 SVGIG (reference sequence).

The genes are TRBV10-3 and TRBJ2-1; D remains unclear. CDR3 size: 14 residues. V dropped 0 bases and J dropped 4 bases, with 7 bases sitting between them. The germline gives CDR1 ENHRY, CDR2 SYGVKD. CDR3 protein: CAISESGVYNEQFF. Written as DNA, the CDR3 is TGTGCCATCAGTGAGTCGGGTGTTTACAATGAGCAGTTCTTC.

This clone appeared once. This sequence joins TRBV7-2 and TRBJ2-5, with D uncertain. The CDR3 is made up of 12 amino acids. The germline V gene has CDR1 SGHTA and CDR2 FQGNSA. V dropped 2 bases and J dropped 3 bases, with 4 bases sitting between them. The CDR3 loop reads CASSLFEETQYF. CDR3 DNA sequence: TGTGCCAGCAGCTTATTCGAAGAGACCCAGTACTTC.

The rearrangement links TRBV19 to TRBJ1-1; D unresolved. This CDR3 is 14 amino acids long. The germline V gene has CDR1 LNHDA and CDR2 SQIVND (reference sequence). Between the trimmed V and J ends, which lost 6 bases and 0 bases, there was a span of 11 bases. CDR3: CASRPTGMNTEAFF. CDR3 DNA: TGTGCCAGTAGACCGACGGGCATGAACACTGAAGCTTTCTTT.